This T cell receptor (beta chain) was recorded in a study of cytomegalovirus exposure and HLA in healthy donors. Only in-frame clones appear in the TCRdb table, and some are missing; sequencing was by immunoSEQ multiplex PCR. The sample holds 150,000 or so clones, about 86% seen once. General study points: In the 120 validation repertoires, about 94% of cluster scores exceeded 0, per a later analysis.

Germline CDR1 SGDLS, CDR2 YYNGEE. The CDR3 is made up of 16 amino acids. V lost 0 bases, J lost 11 bases, and 6 bases stayed unmatched. This clone was recorded a few times. The antigen is unknown. This TCR was recovered from a man in his late teens or twenties in good health and CMV-seropositive. The rearrangement links TRBV9 to TRBJ2-3; TRBD2 matches 16 bases. Material: PBMCs. The CDR3 region has the DNA TGTGCCAGCAGCGTAGAGGGACTAGCGGGGGGGCATAGGCAGTATTTT. The encoded protein is CASSVEGLAGGHRQYF.